This is a list of T cell receptor beta chains from one sample in a study of cytomegalovirus exposure and HLA in healthy donors. The table came from immunoSEQ multiplex PCR; TCRdb's copy has only in-frame clones and leaves some out. The sample shows approximately 260,000 clones, approximately 83% of them seen only once. The sequencing input was PBMCs. These TCRs come from a woman younger than 45 in good health and CMV-seropositive. Each CDR3 is given with its conserved first and last residue. A D gene is named only where the DNA matches it firmly. Some rows have no size entry. The others give once, few or many, or a class for an expanded clone.

d_gene	v_gene	j_gene	abundance	CDR3aa	CDR3nt
TRBD2	TRBV29-1	TRBJ2-7	NA	CSVEDGTSGRPLVDEQYF	TGCAGCGTTGAAGACGGGACTAGCGGGAGGCCGCTTGTGGACGAGCAGTACTTC
TRBD1	TRBV5-1	TRBJ1-1	NA	CASSLVGAGGGGTEAFF	TGCGCCAGCAGCTTGGTCGGGGCAGGGGGCGGTGGCACTGAAGCTTTCTTT
TRBD1	TRBV6-5	TRBJ1-1	few	CASRETGETEAFF	TGTGCCAGCAGGGAAACAGGGGAGACTGAAGCTTTCTTT
TRBD2	TRBV5-1	TRBJ2-1	once	CASSSRSSTSGSNEQFF	TGCGCCAGCAGCTCCCGTTCCTCTACTAGCGGGAGTAATGAGCAGTTCTTC
TRBD2	TRBV7-6	TRBJ2-3	NA	CASSLTSGRGPDTQYF	TGTGCCAGCAGCTTAACTAGCGGGAGGGGCCCAGATACGCAGTATTTT
NA	TRBV9	TRBJ1-3	NA	CASSGRTTNPGNTIYF	TGTGCCAGCAGCGGACGAACGACAAACCCCGGAAACACCATATATTTT
NA	TRBV29-1	TRBJ1-4	NA	CSVGTEVGEKLFF	TGCAGCGTTGGGACAGAAGTAGGTGAAAAACTGTTTTTT
NA	TRBV27	TRBJ2-2	once	CASSLGQNTGELFF	TGTGCCAGCAGTCTCGGACAGAACACCGGGGAGCTGTTTTTT
TRBD1	TRBV19	TRBJ2-1	NA	CASTTDRGWVNEQFF	TGTGCCAGTACCACGGACAGGGGATGGGTCAATGAGCAGTTCTTC
TRBD1	TRBV5-1	TRBJ1-2	NA	CASSSTGGEGYTF	TGCGCCAGCAGCTCGACAGGGGGCGAAGGCTACACCTTC
NA	TRBV7-8	TRBJ2-1	few	CASSQPLGGLIYNEQFF	TGTGCCAGCAGCCAGCCCCTCGGGGGACTCATCTACAATGAGCAGTTCTTC
TRBD2	TRBV6-5	TRBJ2-1	NA	CASTRAGGYEQFF	TGTGCCAGCACGCGAGCGGGAGGGTATGAGCAGTTCTTC
NA	TRBV30	TRBJ1-1	NA	CAWIPRTAHTEAFF	TGTGCCTGGATACCCAGGACAGCCCACACTGAAGCTTTCTTT
TRBD2	TRBV28	TRBJ2-2	NA	CASRSGLAGSQRVTGELFF	TGTGCCAGCAGATCGGGACTAGCGGGATCGCAACGGGTCACCGGGGAGCTGTTTTTT
TRBD1	TRBV28	TRBJ1-2	few	CATLGTGPSGYTF	TGTGCCACCCTCGGGACAGGCCCTAGTGGCTACACCTTC
TRBD2	TRBV2	TRBJ2-1	NA	CASRVLAGGYNEQFF	TGTGCCAGCAGGGTCCTGGCGGGAGGTTACAATGAGCAGTTCTTC
TRBD2	TRBV4-1	TRBJ2-3	NA	CASSQEAGADTQYF	TGCGCCAGCAGCCAAGAAGCGGGAGCAGATACGCAGTATTTT
TRBD2	TRBV27	TRBJ2-3	NA	CASGLAGTDTQYF	TGTGCCAGCGGACTAGCGGGCACAGATACGCAGTATTTT
NA	TRBV5-4	TRBJ1-1	NA	CASSLARGSEAFF	TGTGCCAGCAGCTTGGCGAGGGGGTCTGAAGCTTTCTTT
TRBD2	TRBV7-2	TRBJ2-7	NA	CASSSSSGPSYEQYF	TGTGCCAGCAGCTCGTCTAGCGGGCCTTCCTACGAGCAGTACTTC
NA	TRBV4-1	TRBJ2-2	NA	CASSQGAGPTGELFF	TGCGCCAGCAGCCAAGGGGCAGGGCCTACCGGGGAGCTGTTTTTT
NA	TRBV14	TRBJ2-7	NA	CASSRRGAYEQYF	TGTGCCAGCAGCCGCAGGGGGGCCTACGAGCAGTACTTC
NA	TRBV5-1	TRBJ2-5	NA	CASSLEGGTPETQYF	TGCGCCAGCTCGTTGGAGGGCGGAACTCCAGAGACCCAGTACTTC
TRBD2	TRBV27	TRBJ2-2	NA	CASSFGLAGDTPGELFF	TGTGCCAGCAGTTTCGGACTAGCGGGAGACACACCCGGGGAGCTGTTTTTT
TRBD2	TRBV5-1	TRBJ2-3	NA	CASSTGTRHPDTQYF	TGCGCCAGCAGCACCGGGACTAGGCACCCGGATACGCAGTATTTT
NA	TRBV15	TRBJ2-1	NA	CATSRDPDNEQFF	TGTGCCACCAGCAGAGACCCGGACAATGAGCAGTTCTTC